The clone carrying this TCR beta chain has a count of ten or more. This sample stems from a study of T cells in Graves' hyperthyroidism and ophthalmopathy. Amplified TCR beta CDR3 regions came from RNA transcripts. The HTBI primer set was used in a first-round RT-PCR of the TCR CDR3. TCRdb re-analysed the multiplex PCR reads in MiXCR, keeping a single row per CDR3 protein. The sample holds under 250,000 distinct CDR3 sequences, around 24% seen once. The V segment lost 7 bases and the J segment 5 bases; nucleotides outside the gene matches: 6. CDR1 and CDR2 (germline): SQVTM, ANQGSEA. The CDR3 consists of 13 residues.

The specimen sequenced was blood. The clonotype was recovered from a woman aged 40 to 50 with Graves' ophthalmopathy. The V call is TRBV29-1, the J call TRBJ2-5; TRBD1 matches at 11 bases. CDR3 nucleotides: TGCAGCGGCCGGACAGGGGGCGTGGAGACCCAGTACTTC. This gives the protein CSGRTGGVETQYF.